This T cell receptor beta chain was identified in a study of Ad26.COV2.S vaccination and SARS-CoV-2 variants. Background on the study: The vaccine Ad26.COV2.S was put into the muscle once, or twice with 56 days between. Study-level results: Those who received vaccine or placebo ended up with similar non-spike TCR breadth. Analyses of TCR breadth and depth may have underestimated total T cell responses.

Treatment denoted: around 19 received Ad26.COV2.S at low or high dose, single or two shots; roughly five received placebo; per-sample allocation not given. All samples were drawn on day 63, counting from the first vaccine or placebo injection. Libraries were prepared by immunoSEQ multiplex PCR; TCRdb keeps only in-frame clonotypes and omits some of them. The sample carries about 430,000 clones, more than 80% recorded once. Notes on this clone: Its antigen remains unidentified.

The V gene end was trimmed by 6 bases and the J gene end by 4 bases; junction bases not matched to a gene: 11. The CDR3 totals 16 residues. Germline V gives CDR1 SGHVS, CDR2 FQNEAQ. The genes are TRBV7-8 and TRBJ2-2; 7 bases map to TRBD2. The specimen was peripheral blood, collected in a trial of Ad26.COV2.S vaccine versus placebo. This receptor was obtained from a person aged 18 to 59 who received the Ad26.COV2.S COVID-19 vaccine or a placebo. CDR3 in DNA: TGTGCCAGCAGTTCCCGGGACTACCGATTCACCGGGGAGCTGTTTTTT. Its protein product is CASSSRDYRFTGELFF.